Listed below are T cell receptor beta chains from one sample, sequenced in a study of CD8+ T cells in alopecia areata. Some clones are missing from TCRdb's copy, which holds only in-frame ones; the method was immunoSEQ multiplex PCR. The sample consists of over 30,000 clones, about three quarters of them appearing once. Sequencing was done on a sample of NKG2D-low CD8+ T cells sorted from blood. All receptors derive from a human donor with alopecia areata. CDR3s leave out the opening cysteine and the closing phenylalanine or tryptophan. Each record gives: J gene, CDR3 length, V gene, CDR3 protein.

j_gene: TRBJ2-4
len: 10
v_gene: TRBV2
CDR3aa: ASRVAKNIQY

j_gene: TRBJ2-7
len: 14
v_gene: TRBV7-9
CDR3aa: ASSLAIAGLNYEQY

j_gene: TRBJ2-7
len: 12
v_gene: TRBV27
CDR3aa: ASSLAGGNYEQY

j_gene: TRBJ2-7
len: 11
v_gene: TRBV11-3
CDR3aa: ASSLTTGAEQY

j_gene: TRBJ2-5
len: 13
v_gene: TRBV29-1
CDR3aa: SVEGTVLIQETQY

j_gene: TRBJ2-7
len: 12
v_gene: TRBV19
CDR3aa: ASSLQGALYEQY

j_gene: TRBJ2-1
len: 15
v_gene: TRBV4-1
CDR3aa: ASSQGIGADGYNEQF

j_gene: TRBJ2-5
len: 11
v_gene: TRBV7-3
CDR3aa: ASSEGITETQY

j_gene: TRBJ2-1
len: 15
v_gene: TRBV7-6
CDR3aa: ASSPQLTVSSYNEQF

j_gene: TRBJ1-1
len: 11
v_gene: TRBV29-1
CDR3aa: SVLSASNTEAF

j_gene: TRBJ2-7
len: 14
v_gene: TRBV2
CDR3aa: ASFPSGVAGVREQY

j_gene: TRBJ2-7
len: 11
v_gene: TRBV28
CDR3aa: ASSWDSDYEQY

j_gene: TRBJ2-2
len: 12
v_gene: TRBV14
CDR3aa: ASSPGTATGELF

j_gene: TRBJ2-1
len: 9
v_gene: TRBV20-1
CDR3aa: SARQYNEQF

j_gene: TRBJ2-3
len: 11
v_gene: TRBV11-3
CDR3aa: ASSLQGSDTQY

j_gene: TRBJ1-1
len: 11
v_gene: TRBV30
CDR3aa: AWSGGSNTEAF

j_gene: TRBJ2-1
len: 11
v_gene: TRBV27
CDR3aa: ASSGRVYNEQF

j_gene: TRBJ2-1
len: 13
v_gene: TRBV5-1
CDR3aa: ASSSPRRIHNEQF

j_gene: TRBJ2-7
len: 9
v_gene: TRBV2
CDR3aa: ASELSYEQY

j_gene: TRBJ2-5
len: 17
v_gene: TRBV9
CDR3aa: ASSPSGSGGAFPQETQY

j_gene: TRBJ2-7
len: 13
v_gene: TRBV4-3
CDR3aa: ASSQEYGGGYEQY

j_gene: TRBJ2-7
len: 12
v_gene: TRBV29-1
CDR3aa: SVVGQGRPYEQY

j_gene: TRBJ2-3
len: 11
v_gene: TRBV6-5
CDR3aa: ASSYVRSDTQY

j_gene: TRBJ2-3
len: 11
v_gene: TRBV7-6
CDR3aa: ASGTSFSDTQY

j_gene: TRBJ1-2
len: 11
v_gene: TRBV7-9
CDR3aa: ASSPGTGTFST

j_gene: TRBJ1-6
len: 13
v_gene: TRBV7-9
CDR3aa: ASSLTTGNNSPLH

j_gene: TRBJ2-5
len: 13
v_gene: TRBV7-7
CDR3aa: ASSLEAGIQETQY

j_gene: TRBJ2-1
len: 11
v_gene: TRBV27
CDR3aa: ASSYQGVDEQF

j_gene: TRBJ2-5
len: 11
v_gene: TRBV6-1
CDR3aa: ASSVGTAGTQY

j_gene: TRBJ1-2
len: 13
v_gene: TRBV28
CDR3aa: ASSFWGELNYGYT

j_gene: TRBJ1-2
len: 10
v_gene: TRBV7-9
CDR3aa: ASSDHRDGYT

j_gene: TRBJ2-7
len: 10
v_gene: TRBV2
CDR3aa: ASSYRGYEQY

j_gene: TRBJ2-7
len: 13
v_gene: TRBV4-3
CDR3aa: ASSQVAGESYEQY

j_gene: TRBJ1-5
len: 12
v_gene: TRBV7-9
CDR3aa: ASSFTGVNQPQH

j_gene: TRBJ2-1
len: 10
v_gene: TRBV27
CDR3aa: ATSSSGLEQF

j_gene: TRBJ1-1
len: 14
v_gene: TRBV4-1
CDR3aa: ASSQAGDRGITEAF

j_gene: TRBJ2-1
len: 16
v_gene: TRBV7-8
CDR3aa: ASSQPLALAGVNNEQF

j_gene: TRBJ2-2
len: 13
v_gene: TRBV29-1
CDR3aa: SVESGRENTGELF

j_gene: TRBJ1-1
len: 13
v_gene: TRBV7-9
CDR3aa: ASSLGGQGHTEAF

j_gene: TRBJ2-3
len: 13
v_gene: TRBV7-8
CDR3aa: ASSSTDLETDTQY

j_gene: TRBJ2-1
len: 17
v_gene: TRBV9
CDR3aa: ASSVVLGTSGVEGNEQF

j_gene: TRBJ1-1
len: 11
v_gene: TRBV27
CDR3aa: ASSIQGGTEAF